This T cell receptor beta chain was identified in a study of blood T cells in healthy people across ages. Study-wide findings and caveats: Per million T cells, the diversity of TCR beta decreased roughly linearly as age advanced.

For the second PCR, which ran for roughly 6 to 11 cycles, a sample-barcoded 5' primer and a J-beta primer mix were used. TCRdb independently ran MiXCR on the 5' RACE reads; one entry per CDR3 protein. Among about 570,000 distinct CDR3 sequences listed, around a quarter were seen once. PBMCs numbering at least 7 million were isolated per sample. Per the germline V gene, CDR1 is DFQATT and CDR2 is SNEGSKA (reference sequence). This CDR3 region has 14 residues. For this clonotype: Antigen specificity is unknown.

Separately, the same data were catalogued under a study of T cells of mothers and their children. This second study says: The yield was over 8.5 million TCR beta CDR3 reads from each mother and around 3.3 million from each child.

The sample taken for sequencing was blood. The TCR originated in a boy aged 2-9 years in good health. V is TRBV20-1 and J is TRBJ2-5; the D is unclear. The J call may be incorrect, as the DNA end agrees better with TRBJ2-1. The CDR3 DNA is TGCAGTGCGCGGTGGACGGTGGCCTCCAATGAGCAGTTCTTC. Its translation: CSARWTVASNEQFF.